This TCR beta chain derives from a study of early T cells in non-severe SARS-CoV-2 infection. Study context: The sequenced material was bulk RNA from unsorted whole blood, and its chains were unpaired. General study findings and limits: Clonotype matching in VDJdb favored anti-spike CD8 responses and did not capture private and CD4 specificities.

Individual cDNA molecules carried attached unique molecular identifiers. TCRdb ran MiXCR on the 5' RACE reads and lists one entry per CDR3 protein. The profile covers about 30,000 distinct CDR3 sequences, with roughly 5% appearing a single time and 10% to 11% taken by the ten largest. The CDR3 spans 15 residues. V shed 10 bases, J shed 4 bases, and the junction held 12 bases outside the gene matches. Germline V gene lookup returns CDR1 WSHSY and CDR2 SAAADI. This clonotype was seen a few times. Its target is unknown. The chain links TRBV10-2 to TRBJ2-3; 9 bases agree with TRBD1. Specimen: whole blood. The sequence was collected from an adult who was a healthcare worker with PCR-confirmed SARS-CoV-2 infection or an uninfected control (not recorded which). The CDR3 bases are TGCGCCATCAGGACGAGCCGGGACAGGGCAGATACGCAGTATTTT. Translating it yields CAIRTSRDRADTQYF.